Sequencing of this T cell receptor (beta chain) was carried out in a study of OX40 agonist ivuxolimab in advanced cancers. The wider study: Of the participants, more than 35% had some prior anti-PD-1, anti-PD-L1 or anti-CTLA-4 therapy, which was allowed.

Study conclusions and caveats: The work left the antigen specificity of expanded peripheral T cells undetermined.

The CDR3 extends over 16 amino acids. V was pared by 2 bases and J by 1 base, with 14 bases between. The germline V gene has CDR1 ENHRY and CDR2 SYGVKD. On this clone: What it recognizes is unknown.

TCRdb keeps only in-frame clones here, not all; method: immunoSEQ multiplex PCR. The data show over 55,000 clones, 75% to 85% seen once. Sequencing used CD4+ or CD8+ T cells sorted from blood, obtained in a trial of the OX40 agonist ivuxolimab. The source is an adult with an advanced solid tumor such as melanoma, head and neck, liver or kidney cancer. The genes are TRBV10-3 and TRBJ1-2; a possible D gene is TRBD1 (6 bases). The CDR3 bases are TGTGCCATCAGTGAGAGGGTGACAGGCGGTAACTATGGCTACACCTTC. Protein: CAISERVTGGNYGYTF.